This TCR beta chain was observed in a study of human T cells and chemical hapten exposure. In the case of this clonotype: Its cognate antigen is unknown.

The CDR3 extends over 13 amino acids. Germline loops: CDR1 SGHNT, CDR2 YYREEE (reference sequence). Trimming took off 2 bases at V and 1 base at J, with 6 bases between the two ends. TCRdb re-derived calls from the RACE reads in MiXCR, one entry per CDR3 protein. The sample lists tens of thousands of distinct CDR3 sequences; less than 8.5% were seen once. Study-wide findings and caveats: Correlating positively with patch test score were the PT1 expanded TCR counts.

Time point: patch test 2, 6 weeks after DPC sensitization. Treatment noted: therapeutic diphenylcyclopropenone sensitization with weekly scalp DPC. The clonotype comes from a woman aged 30 to 39 with alopecia areata. Some clones in this sample may be carry-over from other donors' samples. The sample here was whole blood, taken in connection with sensitization to the hapten diphenylcyclopropenone (DPC). The V call is TRBV5-4, the J call TRBJ1-2; D remains unclear. CDR3 residues: CASSFGDNYGYTF. CDR3 in DNA: TGTGCCAGCAGCTTTGGGGATAACTATGGCTACACCTTC.